This T cell receptor beta chain was documented in a study of blood T cell repertoires in COVID-19. Per the original methods: Cell counts per sample came from amplifying reference gene primers. TCRdb's copy holds only in-frame clones and misses some; the assay was immunoSEQ multiplex PCR. V and J calls and clone size are those listed in that table; D and trimming were worked out from the DNA. This table holds about 46,000 clones, around 80% found once. This clone was counted a single time. The clonotype comes from a man aged 55 to 70 with acute or convalescent COVID-19. The source material was peripheral blood.

The CDR3 DNA reads TGTGCCAGCAGTTTCACACAGGGGCAGAACACTGAAGCTTTCTTT. This gives the protein CASSFTQGQNTEAFF. The genes are TRBV2 and TRBJ1-1, with 7 bases lining up with TRBD1. V was pared by 5 bases and J by 1 base, with 7 bases of the junction left unmatched. This CDR3 has 15 residues. The germline gives CDR1 SNHLY, CDR2 FYNNEI.